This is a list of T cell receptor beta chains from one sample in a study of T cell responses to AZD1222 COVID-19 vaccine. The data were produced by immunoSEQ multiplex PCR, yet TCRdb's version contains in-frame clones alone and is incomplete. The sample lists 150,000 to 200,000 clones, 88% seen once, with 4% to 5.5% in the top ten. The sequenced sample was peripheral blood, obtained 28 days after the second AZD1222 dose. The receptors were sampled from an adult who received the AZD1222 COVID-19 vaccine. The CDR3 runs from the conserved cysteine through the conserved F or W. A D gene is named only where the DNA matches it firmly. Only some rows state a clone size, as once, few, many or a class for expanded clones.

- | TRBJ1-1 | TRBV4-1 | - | CASSQEWGLTEAFF | TGCGCCAGCAGTCAAGAGTGGGGGCTCACTGAAGCTTTCTTT
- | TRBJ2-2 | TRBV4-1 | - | CASRPHDTGELFF | TGCGCCAGCCGTCCGCATGACACCGGGGAGCTGTTTTTT
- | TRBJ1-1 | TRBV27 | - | CASSDRWNTEAFF | TGTGCCAGCAGTGACAGGTGGAACACTGAAGCTTTCTTT
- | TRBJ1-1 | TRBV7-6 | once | CASSFRNSEAFF | TGTGCCAGCAGCTTCCGGAACTCTGAAGCTTTCTTT
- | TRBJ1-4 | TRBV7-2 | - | CASSTGPTGKKLFF | TGTGCCAGCAGCACGGGCCCCACGGGGAAAAAACTGTTTTTT
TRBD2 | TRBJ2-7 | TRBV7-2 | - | CASSLRLAHSYEQYF | TGTGCCAGCAGCCTAAGACTAGCGCACTCCTACGAGCAGTACTTC
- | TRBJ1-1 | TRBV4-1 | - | CASLPFDRGSSRTEAFF | TGCGCCAGCCTCCCTTTCGATCGGGGTTCTTCTCGAACTGAAGCTTTCTTT
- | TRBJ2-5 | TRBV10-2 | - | CASSEYPPHLQETQYF | TGCGCCAGCAGTGAGTATCCACCACACCTACAAGAGACCCAGTACTTC
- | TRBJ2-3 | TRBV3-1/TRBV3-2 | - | CASTLGTITDTQYF | TGTGCCAGCACCCTCGGGACGATCACAGATACGCAGTATTTT
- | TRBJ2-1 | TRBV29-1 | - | CSGVNTEQFF | TGCAGCGGGGTAAACACTGAGCAGTTCTTC
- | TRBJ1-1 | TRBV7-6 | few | CASSLLGEGGTEAFF | TGTGCCAGCAGCCTGCTAGGGGAGGGCGGCACTGAAGCTTTCTTT
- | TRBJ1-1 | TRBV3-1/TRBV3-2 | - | CASSQVGGSTEAFF | TGTGCCAGCAGCCAAGTTGGGGGGAGCACTGAAGCTTTCTTT
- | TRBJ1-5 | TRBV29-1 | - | CSVGGSSNQPQHF | TGCAGCGTTGGAGGATCAAGCAATCAGCCCCAGCATTTT
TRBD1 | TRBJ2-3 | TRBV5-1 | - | CASSLGGGYTDTQYF | TGCGCCAGCAGCTTAGGGGGCGGATACACAGATACGCAGTATTTT
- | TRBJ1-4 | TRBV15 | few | CATSRGQFNEKLFF | TGTGCCACCAGCAGAGGCCAATTTAATGAAAAACTGTTTTTT
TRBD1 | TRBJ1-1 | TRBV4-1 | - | CASSLFPGQERNTEAFF | TGCGCCAGCAGCCTCTTCCCCGGACAGGAGCGGAACACTGAAGCTTTCTTT
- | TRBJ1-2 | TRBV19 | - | CASSTLTGGNTLYGYTF | TGTGCCAGTAGTACACTAACAGGAGGGAATACCCTATATGGCTACACCTTC
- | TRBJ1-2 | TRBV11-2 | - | CASSPPGAPSGYTF | TGTGCCAGCAGCCCACCGGGAGCACCCTCTGGCTACACCTTC
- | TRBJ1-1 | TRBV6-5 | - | CASTGGGANTEAFF | TGTGCCAGCACCGGAGGGGGGGCGAACACTGAAGCTTTCTTT
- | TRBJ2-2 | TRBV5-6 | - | CASSLGGNTGELFF | TGTGCCAGCAGCTTGGGTGGGAACACCGGGGAGCTGTTTTTT
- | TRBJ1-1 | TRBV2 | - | CASSVLEAFF | TGTGCCAGCAGTGTTCTTGAAGCTTTCTTT
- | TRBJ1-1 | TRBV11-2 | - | CASSWEGDTEAFF | TGTGCCAGCAGCTGGGAGGGGGACACTGAAGCTTTCTTT
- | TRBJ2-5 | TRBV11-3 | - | CASSLSYQETQYF | TGTGCCAGCAGCTTATCTTATCAAGAGACCCAGTACTTC
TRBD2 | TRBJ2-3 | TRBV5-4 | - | CASSTGGGPDTQYF | TGTGCCAGCTCAACCGGGGGGGGGCCAGATACGCAGTATTTT
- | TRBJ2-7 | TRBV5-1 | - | CASSLGARNDEQYF | TGCGCCAGCAGCTTGGGGGCCCGGAATGACGAGCAGTACTTC
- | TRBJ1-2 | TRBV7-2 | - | CASSLGGPGYGYTF | TGTGCCAGCAGCTTAGGTGGTCCGGGGTATGGCTACACCTTC
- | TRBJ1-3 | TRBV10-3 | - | CAITTGSSGNTIYF | TGTGCCATCACCACAGGGAGCTCTGGAAACACCATATATTTT
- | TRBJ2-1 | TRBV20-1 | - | CSASRRSSYNEQFF | TGCAGTGCTAGTCGCAGAAGCTCCTACAATGAGCAGTTCTTC